Below, 31 T cell receptor beta chains from the same sample are listed, as sequenced in a study of regulatory T cells in long-lasting Graves disease. Sample time point: newly diagnosed GD, antithyroid drugs for less than 3 months. PBMC-derived RNA was used for the TCR library. Building of the TCR beta libraries involved iRepertoire HTBI primers and Arm-PCR of CDR3 regions. TCRdb re-called the multiplex PCR reads through MiXCR, storing one row per CDR3 protein. This sample yields fewer than 350,000 distinct CDR3 sequences, of which about 20% are seen a single time; about 39% belongs to the top ten. The source material was peripheral blood mononuclear cells (PBMCs), sampled at new diagnosis, from a patient treated with antithyroid drugs. Source of these receptors: a female donor with Graves disease.

This clonotype was detected a few times. The gene calls are TRBV12-5 and TRBJ1-1; maybe TRBD1 (6 bases). CDR1 is LGHNT, CDR2 FRNRAP, per germline. The CDR3 has 19 amino acids. Trimming stripped 0 bases from V and 1 base from J, with 21 bases between. In DNA, the CDR3 is TGTGCTAGTGGTTTGGTTCCATTACCGGGACACCAAACGAACACTGAAGCTTTCTTT. This sequence encodes CASGLVPLPGHQTNTEAFF.

This clonotype came up many times. The chain has TRBV7-9 and TRBJ2-3, with 9 bases that match TRBD2. This CDR3 comprises 15 residues. Germline values: CDR1 SEHNR, CDR2 FQNEAQ (reference sequence). V shed 2 bases and J 0 bases; nucleotides not matched to a gene: 0. The CDR3 is CASSLSGRSTDTQYF. The CDR3 DNA is TGTGCCAGCAGCTTAAGCGGGAGGAGCACAGATACGCAGTATTTT.

The chain links TRBV6-2 or TRBV6-3 to TRBJ2-7; 7 bases match TRBD1. CDR3 length: 13 amino acids. Germline V gene data show CDR1 as MNHEY and CDR2 as SVGEGT. V was pared by 6 bases and J by 3 bases, with 5 bases of the junction left unmatched. DNA for the CDR3: TGTGCCAGCAGCTATGACAGGGACTACGAGCAGTACTTC. It is translated as CASSYDRDYEQYF.

There are a few counts of this clonotype. The V and J genes are TRBV19 and TRBJ2-7; the D call may be TRBD1 or TRBD2 (6 bases each). This CDR3 is built from 15 residues. Trimming shortened V by 0 bases and J by 6 bases, and 15 bases separated the two germline ends. Germline V gene lookup returns CDR1 LNHDA and CDR2 SQIVND (reference sequence). CDR3 DNA: TGTGCCAGTAGTATAGATCCAGGGGACTCGGGCGAGCAGTACTTC. It yields the protein CASSIDPGDSGEQYF. The variable domain in full, completed from reference TRBV19 and TRBJ2-7, reads DGGITQSPKYLFRKEGQNVTLSCEQNLNHDAMYWYRQDPGQGLRLIYYSQIVNDFQKGDIAEGYSVSREKKESFPLTVTSAQKNPTAFYLCASSIDPGDSGEQYFGPGTRLTVT.

This clonotype was recorded at least ten times. CDR3: CASSPDREELAQHF. The CDR3 DNA reads as TGTGCCAGCAGCCCCGACAGGGAGGAATTGGCCCAGCATTTT. V and J are TRBV7-2 and TRBJ1-5, with 7 bases matching TRBD1. This CDR3 is 14 amino acids long. Trimming at V came to 5 bases and at J to 11 bases, leaving 12 bases not matched to a gene. The germline V gene has CDR1 SGHTA and CDR2 FQGNSA.

A few counts support this clonotype. One base separates it from a far larger clone, so it is likely a read error. The V call is TRBV11-3, the J call TRBJ1-6; D gene ambiguous. The CDR3 covers 14 residues. Looked up from germline, CDR1 is SGHNT and CDR2 is YENEEA. V was trimmed by 0 bases and J by 10 bases, leaving 10 bases between them. The CDR3 nucleotides are TGTGCCAGCAGCTTAGATTCGGGAGGATCACCCCTCCACTTT. It yields the protein CASSLDSGGSPLHF.

This clonotype was found many times. The chain joins TRBV12-3 or TRBV12-4 to TRBJ1-1, with 7 nucleotides matching TRBD1. This CDR3 is 13 amino acids long. J was trimmed by 4 bases and V by 7 bases; bases with no gene match: 6. The CDR3 protein is CASITAGGTEAFF. CDR3 sequence (DNA): TGTGCCAGCATCACCGCAGGGGGCACTGAAGCTTTCTTT.

The chain is built from TRBV5-6 and TRBJ1-5, with 11 positions matching TRBD1. The CDR3 has 17 amino acids. Germline lookup yields CDR1 SGHDT and CDR2 YYEEEE. V trimming: 2 bases; J trimming: 3 bases; junction bases outside the gene matches: 7. The CDR3, as DNA: TGTGCCAGCAGCTTCCGGGACAGGGGGTATGACAATCAGCCCCAGCATTTT. Translation gives CASSFRDRGYDNQPQHF.

This clonotype came up many times. The chain couples TRBV28 to TRBJ1-4, with D tentatively TRBD1 (6 bases). Germline assignment: CDR1 MDHEN and CDR2 SYDVKM. V was pared by 5 bases and J by 8 bases, with 21 bases between. CDR3 length: 16 residues. CDR3 nucleotides: TGTGCCAGCAGTCCACCGAGGGTGGGGGCGTTAGAAAAACTGTTTTTT. It is translated as CASSPPRVGALEKLFF.

This clonotype was recorded at least ten times. This chain links TRBV7-3 with TRBJ2-5; 7 bases are shared with TRBD1. The CDR3 is made up of 15 amino acids. With V trimmed by 6 bases and J by 7 bases, 14 bases remained unmatched. Germline V lookup: CDR1 SGHTA, CDR2 FQGTGA. The CDR3 DNA follows: TGTGCCAGCAGTCGCGACAGGGCCGAAGGAGCGACCCAGTACTTC. Translation gives CASSRDRAEGATQYF.

This clonotype appeared many times. This chain uses TRBV7-9 with TRBJ1-6, with 7 bases lining up with TRBD1. The CDR3 sequence is 15 residues long. Germline V CDR1 and CDR2: SEHNR, FQNEAQ (reference sequence). J was trimmed by 2 bases and V by 8 bases; bases with no gene match: 6. The CDR3 bases are TGTGCCAGCGGACAGGAGGGGACCTATAATTCACCCCTCCACTTT. Translating it yields CASGQEGTYNSPLHF.

This clonotype was counted ten times or more. V gene TRBV30 combines with J gene TRBJ2-7; 12 positions agree with TRBD2. Germline CDR1 reads GTSNPN; CDR2 reads SVGIG (reference sequence). Trimming removed 3 bases from V and 3 bases from J; junction bases left unmatched: 6. CDR3 length equals 15 residues. The DNA for the CDR3 is TGTGCCTGGAGGACTAGCGGGAGATCAAGCTACGAGCAGTACTTC. This gives the protein CAWRTSGRSSYEQYF.

This clonotype was detected many times. The chain links TRBV7-2 to TRBJ2-3, with TRBD2 identical over 8 bases. Trimming took 1 base from V and 5 from J; bases not matched to a gene: 5. The CDR3 extends over 15 amino acids. Per the germline V gene, CDR1 is SGHTA and CDR2 is FQGNSA. CDR3 coding DNA: TGTGCCAGCAGCTTAGGTGTACTAGCGGTAGATACGCAGTATTTT. Translating it yields CASSLGVLAVDTQYF. The whole variable domain, filled in from reference TRBV7-2 and TRBJ2-3, reads GAGVSQSPSNKVTEKGKDVELRCDPISGHTALYWYRQSLGQGLEFLIYFQGNSAPDKSGLPSDRFSAERTGGSVSTLTIQRTQQEDSAVYLCASSLGVLAVDTQYFGPGTRLTVL.

The sample holds many counts of this clonotype. This CDR3 is CASSQSGQSTGELFF. CDR3 bases: TGCGCCAGCAGCCAAAGTGGACAAAGCACCGGGGAGCTGTTTTTT. J is TRBJ2-2 and V is TRBV4-1; D possibly corresponds to TRBD1 (5 bases). V dropped 2 bases and J dropped 4 bases, with 11 bases sitting between them. The CDR3 extends over 15 amino acids. Germline CDR1 MGHRA, CDR2 YSYEKL.

This clonotype showed up many times. The genes are TRBV19 and TRBJ1-1; possible D gene TRBD1, 6 bases. The CDR3 has 14 residues. V was cut by 7 bases and J by 0 bases, with 12 bases left in between. From germline, CDR1 is LNHDA and CDR2 SQIVND (reference sequence). CDR3 in amino acids: CASKDRPLNTEAFF. CDR3 nucleotides: TGTGCCAGTAAAGACAGGCCCTTGAACACTGAAGCTTTCTTT.

Ten or more counts support this clonotype. The chain is built from TRBV28 and TRBJ1-5; tentatively, D is TRBD1 (6 bases). The CDR3 covers 15 residues. Trimming shortened V by 8 bases and J by 1 base, and 15 bases separated the two germline ends. Germline CDR1 is MDHEN and CDR2 is SYDVKM. CDR3 sequence: CASRGAEGSNQPQHF. The CDR3 nucleotides read TGTGCCAGCCGGGGGGCTGAAGGAAGCAATCAGCCCCAGCATTTT.

The chain uses TRBV2 and TRBJ2-5; D might be TRBD1 (5 bases). The CDR3 has 13 amino acids. Germline CDR1 SNHLY, CDR2 FYNNEI. Trimming removed 3 bases from V and 4 bases from J, with 9 bases in between. CDR3 coding DNA: TGTGCCAGCAGTGAGAGACAGAGAGAGACCCAGTACTTC. This codes for CASSERQRETQYF.

The sample holds many counts of this clonotype. V is TRBV7-3 and J is TRBJ2-5; no clear D. V lost 2 bases, J lost 5 bases, and 6 bases lay in between. CDR1 is SGHTA, CDR2 FQGTGA, per germline. CDR3 length: 12 residues. The CDR3: CASSLDSETQYF. CDR3 bases: TGTGCCAGCAGCTTAGATTCTGAGACCCAGTACTTC.

This clonotype was counted between two and nine times. The genes are TRBV6-5 and TRBJ1-1, with D perhaps matching TRBD1 (6 bases). From germline, CDR1 is MNHEY and CDR2 SVGAGI. The CDR3 is 13 amino acids. V was trimmed by 4 bases and J by 6 bases, leaving 12 bases between them. CDR3 DNA sequence: TGTGCCAGCAGTTCCCCCGGGACACCTGAAGCTTTCTTT. Protein sequence: CASSSPGTPEAFF.

The sample holds many counts of this clonotype. The rearrangement joins TRBV14 to TRBJ2-3, with D possibly matching TRBD1 (5 bases). V lost 3 bases, J lost 1 base, and 11 bases lay in between. The CDR3 is 15 amino acids. The germline gives CDR1 SGHDN, CDR2 FVKESK. This chain's CDR3 is CASSHRDLGTDTQYF. The CDR3 DNA reads as TGTGCCAGCAGCCACAGGGATTTAGGCACAGATACGCAGTATTTT. The variable domain in full, with the rest retrieved from reference TRBV14 and TRBJ2-3, is EAGVTQFPSHSVIEKGQTVTLRCDPISGHDNLYWYRRVMGKEIKFLLHFVKESKQDESGMPNNRFLAERTGGTYSTLKVQPAELEDSGVYFCASSHRDLGTDTQYFGPGTRLTVL.

This clonotype was seen at least ten times. The chain couples TRBV27 to TRBJ2-7; the D gene is possibly TRBD1 (6 bases). Germline loops: CDR1 MNHEY, CDR2 SMNVEV (reference sequence). The CDR3 spans 15 residues. Trimming took off 6 bases at V and 3 bases at J, with 18 bases between the two ends. The CDR3 nucleotides are TGTGCCAGCAGATTACGGGAAACAGGGAACTACGAGCAGTACTTC. It codes for CASRLRETGNYEQYF.

This clonotype has at least ten counts. The junction departs from the called germline gene at one end, perhaps through a read error. The chain has TRBV3-1 and TRBJ2-1; D is ambiguous. Germline V gives CDR1 LGHDT, CDR2 YNNKEL (reference sequence). The CDR3 consists of 13 residues. The CDR3 here is CASSQVDSGFMDF. The DNA of the CDR3 is TGTGCCAGCAGCCAAGTGGATAGTGGGTTTATGGACTTC.

This clonotype appeared a few times. V usage is TRBV6-1 and J usage is TRBJ2-1; 10 bases line up with TRBD2. The CDR3 is made up of 13 amino acids. In germline, CDR1 is MNHNS, CDR2 SASEGT. The V gene end was trimmed by 7 bases and the J gene end by 9 bases; junction bases not matched to a gene: 6. The CDR3 sequence is CASTKAGGSEQFF. The CDR3 DNA reads as TGTGCCAGCACCAAAGCGGGAGGGAGTGAGCAGTTCTTC.

This clonotype was counted a few times. The V gene is TRBV24-1, the J gene TRBJ2-7, with 8 bases that match TRBD2. The CDR3 consists of 15 residues. The ends lost 5 bases at V and 3 bases at J; junction bases unmatched: 8. Germline V gives CDR1 KGHDR, CDR2 SFDVKD. CDR3 sequence reads: CATSVWSGGSYEQYF. In nucleotides, the CDR3 is TGTGCCACCAGTGTTTGGTCGGGGGGGAGCTACGAGCAGTACTTC.

This clonotype occurred many times. The chain uses TRBV7-8 and TRBJ2-2; D call uncertain. CDR1 and CDR2 from the germline V gene are SGHVS and FQNEAQ. The CDR3 has 15 amino acids. Trimming pared 5 bases from V and 3 bases from J, leaving 13 bases between. The CDR3 spells CASSPLVSDTGELFF. In nucleotides, the CDR3 is TGTGCCAGCAGCCCCCTAGTGTCAGACACCGGGGAGCTGTTTTTT.

This clonotype was found many times. This rearrangement joins TRBV30 to TRBJ1-6; D is perhaps TRBD1 (5 bases). V lost 3 bases to trimming and J lost 10 bases, with 19 bases between them. CDR1 and CDR2 (germline): GTSNPN, SVGIG (reference sequence). CDR3 length: 15 residues. DNA for the CDR3: TGTGCCTGGAGGAACTCGGGACTAGTAGGCTCACCCCTCCACTTT. Translated, it gives CAWRNSGLVGSPLHF.

This clonotype was seen only a few times. The gene calls are TRBV4-1 and TRBJ2-1, with a weak D call TRBD1 (5 bases). Between the trimmed V and J ends, which lost 1 base and 7 bases, there was a span of 14 bases. This CDR3 region has 15 residues. CDR1 is MGHRA, CDR2 YSYEKL, per germline. The CDR3 DNA reads as TGCGCCAGCAGCCAAGCATGGGGCGCCGGGAATGAGCAGTTCTTC. It codes for CASSQAWGAGNEQFF.

With respect to this clonotype: Given a much more abundant clone one base away, this may be a read error. This chain links TRBV11-3 with TRBJ1-1; possibly TRBD1 for D (6 bases). Germline V gene sequence: CDR1 SGHNT, CDR2 YENEEA. The CDR3 is 13 amino acids. CDR3 residues: CASGLTSGAEAFF. The CDR3 DNA sequence: TGTGCCAGCGGCTTAACCTCAGGGGCCGAAGCTTTCTTT. Full variable domain (outside the CDR3, taken from reference TRBV11-3 and TRBJ1-1): EAGVVQSPRYKIIEKKQPVAFWCNPISGHNTLYWYLQNLGQGPELLIRYENEEAVDDSQLPKDRFSAERLKGVDSTLKIQPAELGDSAVYLCASGLTSGAEAFFGQGTRLTVV.

This clonotype was observed at least ten times. The genes are TRBV18 and TRBJ2-1; 7 bases align to TRBD2. V gave up 1 base and J gave up 9 bases; unmatched junction bases: 6. Germline V CDR1 and CDR2: KGHSH, LQKENI. This CDR3 has 14 residues. CDR3 residues: CASSPLREPLEQFF. The CDR3 DNA reads TGTGCCAGCTCACCACTGCGGGAGCCCCTTGAGCAGTTCTTC. The entire variable domain, with the rest obtained from reference TRBV18 and TRBJ2-1, is as follows: NAGVMQNPRHLVRRRGQEARLRCSPMKGHSHVYWYRQLPEEGLKFMVYLQKENIIDESGMPKERFSAEFPKEGPSILRIQQVVRGDSAAYFCASSPLREPLEQFFGPGTRLTVL.

This clonotype was detected ten times or more. The chain uses TRBV19 and TRBJ1-1; D might be TRBD1 (5 bases). The V and J ends lost 3 bases and 3 bases respectively, with 17 bases between them. This CDR3 comprises 16 residues. Germline V gives CDR1 LNHDA, CDR2 SQIVND (reference sequence). The CDR3 nucleotides read TGTGCCAGTAGTATGCCCCTGGGACTACCAGACACTGAAGCTTTCTTT. This gives the protein CASSMPLGLPDTEAFF.

V gene TRBV6-2 or TRBV6-3 combines with J gene TRBJ1-1; perhaps TRBD1 as D (5 bases). In germline, CDR1 is MNHEY, CDR2 SVGEGT. Trimming took 5 bases from V and 0 from J, leaving 13 bases between them. The length of the CDR3 is 15 residues. The CDR3 is CASSDHGAMNTEAFF. The CDR3 coding sequence is TGTGCCAGCAGTGACCACGGGGCCATGAACACTGAAGCTTTCTTT.